The present TCR beta chain was sequenced within a study of neurological immune-mediated disorders. This clonotype has ten or more counts. The cDNA came from 5'RACE with 10-nucleotide random UMIs. Via MiXCR, TCRdb re-called the 5' RACE reads, giving one row per CDR3 protein. Among around 20,000 distinct CDR3 sequences, about 30% were seen once, and the ten largest hold about 33%. This sequence originates from a middle-aged man with HTLV-1-associated myelopathy (HAM/TSP). Sample: PBMCs.

This CDR3 is CASSWGGTGKSHGYTF. CDR3 in DNA: TGTGCCAGCAGCTGGGGGGGGACAGGGAAGTCCCATGGCTACACCTTC. V gene TRBV7-2 combines with J gene TRBJ1-2, with 9 bases matching TRBD1. The trim removed 4 bases at V and 6 bases at J, leaving 12 bases unmatched. CDR1 and CDR2 from the germline V gene are SGHTA and FQGNSA. The CDR3 contains 16 residues.